This TCR beta chain is drawn from a study of cytomegalovirus exposure and HLA in healthy donors. Profiling relied on immunoSEQ multiplex PCR, and the TCRdb table lists in-frame clones only, not all of them. This table holds about 350,000 clones, roughly nine tenths found once. The CDR3 is 18 residues long. The germline V gene has CDR1 SGHVS and CDR2 FQNEAQ. Unmatched junction bases numbered 3, after V lost 1 base and J lost 0 bases. The sequenced sample consisted of PBMCs. The sequence derives from a woman aged 30 to 39 in good health and CMV-seropositive. The chain has TRBV7-8 and TRBJ2-6, with 10 bases lining up with TRBD1. The CDR3 sequence: CASSLGDRGRSGANVLTF. The CDR3 DNA reads TGTGCCAGCAGCTTAGGGGACAGGGGTCGCTCTGGGGCCAACGTCCTGACTTTC. The entire variable domain, with the rest obtained from reference TRBV7-8 and TRBJ2-6, is as follows: GAGVSQSPRYKVAKRGQDVALRCDPISGHVSLFWYQQALGQGPEFLTYFQNEAQLDKSGLPSDRFFAERPEGSVSTLKIQRTQQEDSAVYLCASSLGDRGRSGANVLTFGAGSRLTVL.